Listed here are 20 T cell receptor beta chains from one sample, sequenced in a study of cytomegalovirus exposure and HLA in healthy donors. With 60 Vbeta and 13 Jbeta primers, the PCR was carried out. The assay was immunoSEQ multiplex PCR, and TCRdb's table has in-frame clones only and misses some. The sample consists of 300,000 or so clones, approximately 85% of them appearing once. The sequenced sample consisted of PBMCs. These receptors were taken from a woman in her thirties or forties in good health and CMV-seropositive.

V usage is TRBV5-6 and J usage is TRBJ2-3; TRBD2 agrees at 7 bases. The germline gives CDR1 SGHDT, CDR2 YYEEEE. The CDR3 totals 16 residues. V lost 4 bases and J lost 5; bases outside the gene matches: 13. CDR3 bases: TGTGCCAGCAGCCCCCTGGGACTACGACCCCTAGATACGCAGTATTTT. Protein product: CASSPLGLRPLDTQYF.

The J gene is TRBJ2-7, the V gene TRBV7-2, with a tentative D call TRBD2 (5 bases). The CDR3 totals 16 residues. Trimming took off 0 bases at V and 2 bases at J, with 14 bases between the two ends. Germline-derived CDR1 and CDR2 are SGHTA and FQGNSA. CDR3 sequence (DNA): TGTGCCAGCAGCTTAGCTGGCGGGCTCCTTACCTACGAGCAGTACTTC. This encodes CASSLAGGLLTYEQYF.

The rearrangement joins TRBV5-1 to TRBJ1-1; the D gene is possibly TRBD1 (6 bases). This CDR3 spans 13 amino acids. Germline values: CDR1 SGHRS, CDR2 YFSETQ. V gave up 4 bases and J gave up 1 base, with 8 bases separating them. CDR3 nucleotides: TGCGCCAGCAGCGGACAGACGAACACTGAAGCTTTCTTT. Its translation: CASSGQTNTEAFF.

The CDR3 coding sequence is TGCGCCAGCAGCCAGACTAGCTACAATGAGCAGTTCTTC. Its protein product is CASSQTSYNEQFF. This chain connects TRBV4-1 to TRBJ2-1; D perhaps matches TRBD2 (6 bases). The CDR3 sequence is 13 residues long. V dropped 3 bases and J dropped 3 bases, with 6 bases sitting between them. CDR1 is MGHRA, CDR2 YSYEKL, per germline.

V and J are TRBV4-2 and TRBJ1-1; 11 nucleotides align to TRBD1. CDR3 length: 15 residues. In germline, CDR1 is LGHNA, CDR2 YNFKEQ. The junction had 3 bases not matched to a gene; V was cut back by 1 base and J by 5 bases. CDR3 sequence: CASSQVGQGGTEAFF. CDR3 sequence (DNA): TGTGCCAGCAGCCAAGTGGGACAGGGGGGAACTGAAGCTTTCTTT.

The rearrangement joins TRBV28 to TRBJ2-2, with D perhaps matching TRBD2 (5 bases). V was cut by 1 base and J by 4 bases, with 10 bases left in between. The CDR3 consists of 15 residues. Germline V gives CDR1 MDHEN, CDR2 SYDVKM. CDR3 coding DNA: TGTGCCAGCAGTTTATTCCGCCGGGGCACCGGGGAGCTGTTTTTT. It is translated as CASSLFRRGTGELFF.

The chain joins TRBV5-1 to TRBJ2-3, with D perhaps matching TRBD1 (6 bases). Trimming pared 0 bases from V and 0 bases from J, leaving 8 bases between. Germline V CDR1 and CDR2: SGHRS, YFSETQ. The CDR3 spans 15 residues. CDR3 amino acids: CASSLEGGSTDTQYF. Written as DNA, the CDR3 is TGCGCCAGCAGCTTGGAAGGGGGTAGCACAGATACGCAGTATTTT. The complete variable domain, with remaining parts taken from reference TRBV5-1 and TRBJ2-3, reads KAGVTQTPRYLIKTRGQQVTLSCSPISGHRSVSWYQQTPGQGLQFLFEYFSETQRNKGNFPGRFSGRQFSNSRSEMNVSTLELGDSALYLCASSLEGGSTDTQYFGPGTRLTVL.

The V gene is TRBV5-4, the J gene TRBJ2-5; 7 nucleotides match TRBD1. Trimming at V came to 1 base and at J to 4 bases, leaving 4 bases not matched to a gene. The CDR3 runs 14 residues. Germline values: CDR1 SGHNT, CDR2 YYREEE (reference sequence). The chain's CDR3 is CASSLMTGPETQYF. Here the CDR3 DNA reads TGTGCCAGCAGCTTGATGACAGGGCCAGAGACCCAGTACTTC.

The CDR3 loop is CASSVGSGGQETQYF. The DNA for the CDR3 is TGTGCCAGCAGCGTAGGTAGCGGGGGCCAAGAGACCCAGTACTTC. The rearrangement links TRBV9 to TRBJ2-5, with 9 bases fitting TRBD2. Germline V lookup: CDR1 SGDLS, CDR2 YYNGEE. V gave up 0 bases and J gave up 1 base; unmatched junction bases: 1. There are 15 residues in the CDR3. Using reference TRBV9 and TRBJ2-5 for the parts outside the CDR3, the full variable domain is DSGVTQTPKHLITATGQRVTLRCSPRSGDLSVYWYQQSLDQGLQFLIQYYNGEERAKGNILERFSAQQFPDLHSELNLSSLELGDSALYFCASSVGSGGQETQYFGPGTRLLVL.

CDR3 in DNA: TGTGCCAGCAGCCTGGGATTAGGGGTTGGGGCCAACGTCCTGACTTTC. Amino acids: CASSLGLGVGANVLTF. The chain is built from TRBV9 and TRBJ2-6, with D perhaps matching TRBD1 (5 bases). The germline gives CDR1 SGDLS, CDR2 YYNGEE. Trimming removed 4 bases at V and 3 bases at J, with 14 bases between. The CDR3 extends over 16 amino acids. The variable domain in full, with the rest retrieved from reference TRBV9 and TRBJ2-6, is DSGVTQTPKHLITATGQRVTLRCSPRSGDLSVYWYQQSLDQGLQFLIQYYNGEERAKGNILERFSAQQFPDLHSELNLSSLELGDSALYFCASSLGLGVGANVLTFGAGSRLTVL.

In the case of this clone: The germline gene is not matched at one end of the junction; a read error may be the cause. The rearrangement uses TRBV5-6 and TRBJ1-2; a weak D match, TRBD1 (5 bases). The germline V gene has CDR1 SGHDT and CDR2 YYEEEE. The CDR3 is 14 residues long. The CDR3 sequence: CASNPSGTLLPKDF. The CDR3 DNA reads TGTGCCAGCAATCCCTCCGGGACTCTCCTCCCGAAAGACTTC.

On this clone: Relative to the germline gene, one junction end is altered; a read error may explain this. The V call is TRBV2, the J call TRBJ2-6, with D possibly being TRBD1 (5 bases). The CDR3 length is 15 residues. The germline V gene encodes CDR1 SNHLY and CDR2 FYNNEI. The CDR3 sequence is CASRPRSSGANGLTF. For the CDR3, the DNA is TGTGCCAGCAGGCCCAGGAGCTCTGGGGCCAACGGCCTGACTTTC.

The V call is TRBV28, the J call TRBJ2-2, with D possibly being TRBD1 (6 bases). The CDR3 extends over 11 amino acids. Trimming cost V 8 bases and J 6 bases, with 7 bases left between them. Germline assignment: CDR1 MDHEN and CDR2 SYDVKM. DNA for the CDR3: TGTGCCAGCTGGGGGCCCGGGGAGCTGTTTTTT. Translated: CASWGPGELFF.

In the case of this clone: Its ends do not fully match the called genes, so a read error is possible. The rearrangement links TRBV9 to TRBJ1-1; perhaps TRBD1 as D (6 bases). The CDR3 totals 15 residues. Germline CDR1 is SGDLS and CDR2 is YYNGEE. CDR3 residues: CASSVSLQGYTEASF. The CDR3 coding sequence is TGTGCCAGCAGCGTAAGTCTACAGGGCTACACTGAAGCTTCCTTT. The variable domain in full, with the rest retrieved from reference TRBV9 and TRBJ1-1, is DSGVTQTPKHLITATGQRVTLRCSPRSGDLSVYWYQQSLDQGLQFLIQYYNGEERAKGNILERFSAQQFPDLHSELNLSSLELGDSALYFCASSVSLQGYTEASFGQGTRLTVV.

V is TRBV19 and J is TRBJ2-2; 7 bases map to TRBD1. From germline, CDR1 is LNHDA and CDR2 SQIVND (reference sequence). The CDR3 extends over 16 amino acids. Trimming took 7 bases from V and 2 from J; bases not matched to a gene: 10. The CDR3 loop reads CASNNIGTENTGELFF. The CDR3 bases are TGTGCCAGTAATAACATCGGGACAGAAAACACCGGGGAGCTGTTTTTT.

V is TRBV30 and J is TRBJ2-6, with D uncertain. This CDR3 region has 15 residues. V shed 0 bases and J shed 4 bases, with 10 bases lying between them. The germline gives CDR1 GTSNPN, CDR2 SVGIG (reference sequence). The CDR3 DNA reads as TGTGCCTGGAGTGTACCGGGTCTCGGGGCCAACGTCCTGACTTTC. Its translation: CAWSVPGLGANVLTF.

In this sample, this clone turned up a few times. The chain links TRBV7-2 to TRBJ2-1; the match to TRBD2 covers 12 bases. Unmatched junction bases numbered 9, after V lost 1 base and J lost 8 bases. CDR3 length: 17 residues. Germline lookup yields CDR1 SGHTA and CDR2 FQGNSA. For the CDR3, the DNA is TGTGCCAGCAGCTTAGGGGCTAGCGGGAGGGCCCGCGATGAGCAGTTCTTC. Its protein is CASSLGASGRARDEQFF. The whole variable domain, remainder taken from reference TRBV7-2 and TRBJ2-1, is GAGVSQSPSNKVTEKGKDVELRCDPISGHTALYWYRQSLGQGLEFLIYFQGNSAPDKSGLPSDRFSAERTGGSVSTLTIQRTQQEDSAVYLCASSLGASGRARDEQFFGPGTRLTVL.

This chain links TRBV19 with TRBJ1-5; perhaps TRBD1 as D (5 bases). The V gene lost 1 base and the J gene lost 2 bases, with 9 bases spanning the gap. The CDR3 consists of 15 residues. Per germline, CDR1 LNHDA and CDR2 SQIVND (reference sequence). The DNA of the CDR3 is TGTGCCAGTAGTATAGTTCAGGGCGGCAATCAGCCCCAGCATTTT. It yields the protein CASSIVQGGNQPQHF.

The rearrangement uses TRBV2 and TRBJ1-5, with 10 bases that match TRBD1. Germline V CDR1 and CDR2: SNHLY, FYNNEI. The ends lost 4 bases at V and 3 bases at J; junction bases unmatched: 6. The CDR3 is 16 residues long. The CDR3 sequence: CASSGSGTGVNQPQHF. The CDR3 DNA is TGTGCCAGCAGTGGGTCCGGGACAGGGGTCAATCAGCCCCAGCATTTT.

This clone appeared a single time. The chain couples TRBV2 to TRBJ1-2; TRBD1 is a possible D gene (6 bases). The CDR3 extends over 14 amino acids. CDR1 and CDR2 from the germline V gene are SNHLY and FYNNEI. Trimming left V 6 bases short and J 0 bases short, with 11 bases between. The chain's CDR3 is CASREDSTNYGYTF. The CDR3 DNA reads as TGTGCCAGCAGGGAGGACAGCACTAACTATGGCTACACCTTC. The full variable domain, in which reference TRBV2 and TRBJ1-2 provide the parts outside the CDR3, is EPEVTQTPSHQVTQMGQEVILRCVPISNHLYFYWYRQILGQKVEFLVSFYNNEISEKSEIFDDQFSVERPDGSNFTLKIRSTKLEDSAMYFCASREDSTNYGYTFGSGTRLTVV.